This T cell receptor beta chain was recovered during a study of Graves' ophthalmopathy and Graves' hyperthyroidism. Study summary: Hyperthyroidism was classified as stable if no ophthalmopathy occurred within 18 months of follow-up.

The study amplified TCR beta CDR3 regions using RNA transcripts. First-round RT-PCR employed HTBI primers, with a second-round multiplex PCR after it. TCRdb reprocessed the multiplex PCR reads with MiXCR, giving one entry per CDR3 protein. This table holds around 1,200,000 distinct CDR3 sequences, around a third found once. A note on this clonotype: The antigen is undetermined.

Germline V gene lookup returns CDR1 SGHTA and CDR2 FQGNSA. Between the trimmed V and J ends, which lost 2 bases and 5 bases, there was a span of 13 bases. This CDR3 is built from 15 residues. The study's findings and limits: Most expanded clonotypes in thyroid above 0.001 frequency also showed up in blood.

This chain links TRBV7-2 with TRBJ1-3, with D uncertain. The sequencing input was peripheral blood or thyroid tissue (not recorded which). This TCR came from an adult man with Graves' hyperthyroidism. The CDR3 coding sequence is TGTGCCAGCAGCTTATCGCCGGGTGCGAGAAACACCATATATTTT. This translates into CASSLSPGARNTIYF.